The sequence of this T cell receptor beta chain was determined in a study of blood T cell repertoires in COVID-19. Whole-study context: Nucleic acid was either cDNA or gDNA, and it came from T cells, B-cell-depleted T cells, or PBMCs.

Germline V gene lookup returns CDR1 SNHLY and CDR2 FYNNEI. CDR3 length equals 14 residues. Deletions cut 8 bases from V and 0 bases from J, with 11 bases between. Produced via immunoSEQ multiplex PCR; TCRdb's table is partial and in-frame only. Among a few hundred thousand clones listed, around 87% were seen once. V usage is TRBV2 and J usage is TRBJ1-5; D ambiguous. The sample consisted of PBMCs or T cells enriched from blood (not recorded which). The source is a man aged 30-40 years who had recovered from COVID-19. CDR3 sequence (DNA): TGTGCCAGCTCGTCGCTATATAGCAATCAGCCCCAGCATTTT. This codes for CASSSLYSNQPQHF.